This T cell receptor beta chain was identified during a study of T cells after yellow fever vaccination. Across the study: SMART-Seq v4 Ultra Low Input prepared the low-cell-number fractions.

This clonotype was counted ten times or more. TCRdb recomputed calls from the 5' RACE reads with MiXCR, one row per CDR3 protein. The table records some 350,000 distinct CDR3 sequences, 3% to 4.5% of them present only once. Trimming removed 3 bases at V and 4 bases at J, with 13 bases between. Germline CDR1 is DFQATT and CDR2 is SNEGSKA (reference sequence). The CDR3 is 13 amino acids. The rearrangement joins TRBV20-1 to TRBJ2-7; unclear D gene. The starting material was PBMCs, obtained 5 days after the yellow fever booster vaccination. The source is a man younger than 30 who received the YFV17D yellow fever vaccine. CDR3 amino acids: CSASSRIIYEQYV. CDR3 in DNA: TGCAGTGCTAGTAGTCGGATTATTTACGAGCAGTACGTC.